This T cell receptor (beta chain) derives from a study of PD-1 blockade in mismatch repair-deficient tumors. In the case of this clone: The antigen is not known.

Sequencing was performed with immunoSEQ multiplex PCR; in TCRdb, only in-frame clones are kept and a portion is missing. This table holds over 100,000 clones, 70% to 80% found once. In germline, CDR1 is SGHVS, CDR2 FNYEAQ. J was trimmed by 0 bases and V by 5 bases; bases with no gene match: 7. The CDR3 covers 16 residues. All patients were mismatch repair deficient, assessed by either PCR or immunohistochemistry. Study observations and caveats: Tumor-resident clones, often absent from pretreatment blood, expanded after pembrolizumab and then contracted.

The sequence derives from an adult with mismatch repair-deficient cancer. J is TRBJ2-4 and V is TRBV7-6, with TRBD1 identical over 7 bases. The input for sequencing was peripheral blood, taken just over 59 weeks after starting pembrolizumab. The CDR3 here is CASSPRGQLAKNIQYF. CDR3 coding DNA: TGTGCCAGCAGCCCAAGGGGACAGCTAGCCAAAAACATTCAGTACTTC.